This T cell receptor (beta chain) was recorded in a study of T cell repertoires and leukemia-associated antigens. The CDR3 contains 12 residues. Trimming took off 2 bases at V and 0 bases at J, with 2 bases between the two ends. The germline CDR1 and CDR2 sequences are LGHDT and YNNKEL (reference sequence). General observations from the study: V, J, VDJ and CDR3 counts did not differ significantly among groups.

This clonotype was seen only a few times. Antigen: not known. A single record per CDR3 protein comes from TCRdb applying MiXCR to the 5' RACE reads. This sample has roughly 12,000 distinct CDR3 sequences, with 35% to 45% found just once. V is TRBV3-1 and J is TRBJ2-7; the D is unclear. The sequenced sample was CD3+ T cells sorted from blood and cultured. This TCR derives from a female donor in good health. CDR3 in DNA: TGTGCCAGCAGCCAAATCTCCTACGAGCAGTACTTC. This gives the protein CASSQISYEQYF.